This T cell receptor beta chain stems from a study of T cells in tumors after PD-1 blockade. The assay was immunoSEQ multiplex PCR, and TCRdb's table has in-frame clones only and misses some. The sample lists around 34,000 clones, roughly 73% seen once, with around 40% in the top ten. This clone was observed a few times. The TCR sequence derives from a human donor with basal cell carcinoma. Sequencing was performed on PBMCs, taken after anti-PD-1 treatment.

Here the CDR3 DNA reads TGTGCCAGCAGCGCCGGGACGACAAGGCAGTACTTC. Translated, it gives CASSAGTTRQYF. The chain links TRBV7-2 to TRBJ2-7; D might be TRBD1 or TRBD2, each matching 5 bases. Germline CDR1 SGHTA, CDR2 FQGNSA. With 5 bases removed from V and 9 bases from J, the gap between germline ends came to 14 bases. This CDR3 is built from 12 residues.